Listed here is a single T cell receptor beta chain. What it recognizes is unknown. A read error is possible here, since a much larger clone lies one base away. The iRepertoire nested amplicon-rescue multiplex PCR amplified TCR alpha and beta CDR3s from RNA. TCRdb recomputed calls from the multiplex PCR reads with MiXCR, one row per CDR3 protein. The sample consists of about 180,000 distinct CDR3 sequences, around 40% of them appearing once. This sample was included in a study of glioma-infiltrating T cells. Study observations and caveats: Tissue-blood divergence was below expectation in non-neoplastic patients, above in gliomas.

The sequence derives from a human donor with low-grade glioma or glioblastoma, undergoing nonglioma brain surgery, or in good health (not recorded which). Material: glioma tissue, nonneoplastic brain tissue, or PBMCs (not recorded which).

The CDR3 region has the DNA TGTGCCAGCAGTGAGTTAGGCGGAGATTATGGAGGCTACACCTTC. Translation: CASSELGGDYGGYTF. V and J are TRBV2 and TRBJ1-2; D is uncertain. The CDR3 is made up of 15 amino acids. The germline CDR1 and CDR2 sequences are SNHLY and FYNNEI. Trimming left V 3 bases short and J 8 bases short, with 19 bases between. Full variable domain (outside the CDR3, taken from reference TRBV2 and TRBJ1-2): EPEVTQTPSHQVTQMGQEVILRCVPISNHLYFYWYRQILGQKVEFLVSFYNNEISEKSEIFDDQFSVERPDGSNFTLKIRSTKLEDSAMYFCASSELGGDYGGYTFGSGTRLTVV.